The 21 T cell receptor beta chains below all came from one sample that was sequenced in a study of blood T cell repertoires in COVID-19. Produced via immunoSEQ multiplex PCR; TCRdb's table is partial and in-frame only. The sample yields over 250,000 clones, more than 75% seen once. Sequenced input: peripheral blood. These receptors were collected from a man aged 40-55 years who had recovered from COVID-19.

This chain links TRBV10-1 with TRBJ2-5; no reliable D call. Deletions cut 3 bases from V and 0 bases from J, with 8 bases between. Germline CDR1 and CDR2: WNHNN and SYGVQD (reference sequence). This CDR3 has 14 residues. This CDR3 reads CASSDHADQETQYF. The CDR3 coding sequence is TGCGCCAGCAGTGACCACGCGGACCAAGAGACCCAGTACTTC.

The J gene is TRBJ2-2, the V gene TRBV19; TRBD1 matches 7 bases. After removal of 6 bases from V and 3 bases from J, the junction contained 7 bases not matched to a gene. CDR3 length equals 15 residues. Per the germline V gene, CDR1 is LNHDA and CDR2 is SQIVND (reference sequence). Written as DNA, the CDR3 is TGTGCCAGTAGGAAACAGGGGTGGGACACCGGGGAGCTGTTTTTT. Translation: CASRKQGWDTGELFF.

The V and J genes are TRBV18 and TRBJ2-6; D ambiguous. Germline values: CDR1 KGHSH, CDR2 LQKENI. The CDR3 has 15 residues. The V gene lost 4 bases and the J gene lost 0 bases, with 7 bases spanning the gap. The CDR3 region is CASSRSVSGANVLTF. The CDR3 nucleotides are TGTGCCAGCTCACGGAGTGTCTCTGGGGCCAACGTCCTGACTTTC.

The rearrangement joins TRBV6-2 or TRBV6-3 to TRBJ2-7; 9 nucleotides align to TRBD2. CDR1 and CDR2 from the germline V gene are MNHEY and SVGEGT. J gave up 2 bases and V 2 bases, and 4 bases lay outside the gene matches. The CDR3 consists of 15 residues. CDR3 in amino acids: CASSYDRLAAYEQYF. Written as DNA, the CDR3 is TGTGCCAGCAGTTACGACCGACTAGCGGCCTACGAGCAGTACTTC.

The chain links TRBV21-1 to TRBJ1-5; the table names TRBD1, a call not compared with the DNA. TRBV21-1 is annotated as a pseudogene. The CDR3 sequence is 19 residues long. The CDR3 loop reads CASSKEVAGAVSSNQPQHF. The CDR3 DNA is TGTGCCAGCAGCAAAGAGGTCGCAGGGGCCGTATCAAGCAATCAGCCCCAGCATTTT.

The genes are TRBV5-1 and TRBJ2-5; D unclear. Germline CDR1 is SGHRS and CDR2 is YFSETQ. CDR3 size: 13 residues. V lost 0 bases and J 4 bases, leaving 7 bases between the germline ends. This CDR3 is CASSLGASETQYF. The DNA of the CDR3 is TGCGCCAGCAGCTTGGGGGCCTCAGAGACCCAGTACTTC.

V usage is TRBV2 and J usage is TRBJ2-5; perhaps TRBD1 as D (7 bases). The CDR3 length is 14 residues. Germline assignment: CDR1 SNHLY and CDR2 FYNNEI. The germline V and J ends were trimmed by 7 bases and 1 base, with 13 bases remaining between them. CDR3 bases: TGTGCCAGCACCGGAGGGACAGCCCAAGAGACCCAGTACTTC. It translates to CASTGGTAQETQYF.

V gene TRBV5-1 combines with J gene TRBJ2-3, with 10 nucleotides matching TRBD1. V was pared by 4 bases and J by 4 bases, with 9 bases of the junction left unmatched. From germline, CDR1 is SGHRS and CDR2 YFSETQ. CDR3 size: 16 residues. CDR3 nucleotide sequence: TGCGCCAGCAGCGTGGGGGGACAGGGGCTTTCAGATACGCAGTATTTT. It codes for CASSVGGQGLSDTQYF.

The J gene is TRBJ2-3, the V gene TRBV19, with a possible D match to TRBD1 (9 bases). The germline V gene has CDR1 LNHDA and CDR2 SQIVND (reference sequence). CDR3 length: 19 amino acids. Trimming took 5 bases from V and 3 from J, leaving 27 bases between them. The CDR3 loop is CASSLGRYRGRGVTDTQYF. CDR3 sequence (DNA): TGTGCCAGTAGTCTCGGACGCTACAGGGGGCGGGGGGTTACAGATACGCAGTATTTT.

The rearrangement uses TRBV7-2 and TRBJ2-5, with a possible D match to TRBD2 (7 bases). V was shortened by 4 bases and J by 4 bases, with 28 bases between the two germline ends. The CDR3 runs to 19 residues. The germline CDR1 and CDR2 sequences are SGHTA and FQGNSA. The CDR3 loop is CASSSHLGGAQRFRETQYF. The CDR3 DNA sequence: TGTGCCAGCAGCTCACACCTGGGGGGGGCGCAGCGATTCAGAGAGACCCAGTACTTC.

The J gene is TRBJ1-5, the V gene TRBV15; TRBD1 is a possible D gene (6 bases). Germline-derived CDR1 and CDR2 are LNHNV and YYDKDF (reference sequence). CDR3 size: 18 residues. The V gene lost 0 bases and the J gene lost 3 bases, with 18 bases spanning the gap. The CDR3 region has the DNA TGTGCCACCAGCAGAGATCTTCACAGGGTAGAGATCAATCAGCCCCAGCATTTT. It specifies CATSRDLHRVEINQPQHF.

This chain connects TRBV7-6 to TRBJ2-3; possibly TRBD1 for D (6 bases). Germline CDR1 and CDR2: SGHVS and FNYEAQ. CDR3 length: 14 amino acids. Trimming took 5 bases from V and 8 from J, leaving 17 bases between them. The CDR3 loop is CASSPDSATSTQYF. The CDR3 DNA follows: TGTGCCAGCAGCCCGGACAGTGCTACCTCTACGCAGTATTTT.

The chain recombines TRBV3-1 (or the pseudogene TRBV3-2) with TRBJ2-1; the D gene is possibly TRBD1 (5 bases). The CDR3 has 16 amino acids. Germline values: CDR1 LGHDT, CDR2 YNNKEL (reference sequence). The V gene lost 1 base and the J gene lost 9 bases, with 19 bases spanning the gap. Here the CDR3 reads CASSQVLRPERGEQFF. CDR3 nucleotide sequence: TGTGCCAGCAGCCAAGTGTTACGGCCGGAAAGGGGTGAGCAGTTCTTC.

The V and J genes are TRBV11-2 and TRBJ2-5; D ambiguous. CDR1 and CDR2 from the germline V gene are SGHAT and FQNNGV. Trimming pared 6 bases from V and 3 bases from J, leaving 11 bases between. The CDR3 contains 13 residues. CDR3 in amino acids: CASSQWAEETQYF. CDR3 sequence (DNA): TGTGCCAGCAGTCAATGGGCCGAAGAGACCCAGTACTTC.

V usage is TRBV6-2 or TRBV6-3 and J usage is TRBJ2-1, with TRBD2 identical over 8 bases. Germline CDR1 is MNHEY and CDR2 is SVGEGT. Unmatched junction bases numbered 4, after V lost 0 bases and J lost 3 bases. The CDR3 loop spans 16 amino acids. The chain's CDR3 is CASSYSPSGSYNEQFF. CDR3 nucleotide sequence: TGTGCCAGCAGTTACTCCCCCAGCGGGAGCTACAATGAGCAGTTCTTC.

This chain uses TRBV27 with TRBJ2-7, with D perhaps matching TRBD2 (6 bases). Trimming took 8 bases from V and 7 from J, leaving 15 bases between them. In germline, CDR1 is MNHEY, CDR2 SMNVEV (reference sequence). The CDR3 totals 12 residues. In DNA form, the CDR3 reads TGTGCCAGCGGCCTGGGGGGACGGGAGCAGTACTTC. It encodes CASGLGGREQYF.

CDR3 loop: CASSIVAAYNEQFF. CDR3 DNA sequence: TGTGCCAGTAGTATAGTAGCGGCCTACAATGAGCAGTTCTTC. V usage is TRBV19 and J usage is TRBJ2-1, with D possibly being TRBD2 (6 bases). The CDR3 contains 14 residues. Germline assignment: CDR1 LNHDA and CDR2 SQIVND (reference sequence). V shed 1 base and J shed 2 bases, with 6 bases lying between them.

The genes are TRBV25-1 and TRBJ1-2, with 9 nucleotides matching TRBD1. The V and J ends lost 6 bases and 8 bases, in that order; junction bases with no gene match: 4. The CDR3 loop spans 12 amino acids. Germline V gene data show CDR1 as MGHDK and CDR2 as SYGVNS. The CDR3 coding sequence is TGTGCCAGCAGGGGGACAGGGCGCGGCTACACCTTC. This codes for CASRGTGRGYTF.

This chain connects TRBV13 to TRBJ2-2, with a possible D match to TRBD2 (5 bases). The germline CDR1 and CDR2 sequences are PRHDT and FYEKMQ (reference sequence). With 4 bases removed from V and 6 bases from J, the gap between germline ends came to 9 bases. The CDR3 sequence is 13 residues long. The CDR3: CASSSAAPGELFF. The DNA for the CDR3 is TGTGCCAGCAGCTCAGCGGCTCCCGGGGAGCTGTTTTTT.

The chain links TRBV21-1 to TRBJ1-1; TRBD1 is the table's D call and was not checked against the DNA. TRBV21-1 is a pseudogene. The CDR3 has 15 residues. The CDR3 spells CASSKKEGVRTEAFF. Here the CDR3 DNA reads TGTGCCAGCAGCAAAAAAGAGGGGGTGAGGACTGAAGCTTTCTTT.

For the CDR3, the DNA is TGTGCCAGCAGTTACTCGCCGCGGGGGCGCAGACAGGCAGATACGCAGTATTTT. It codes for CASSYSPRGRRQADTQYF. This chain connects TRBV6-2 or TRBV6-3 to TRBJ2-3; D is perhaps TRBD2 (7 bases). Trimming took off 0 bases at V and 4 bases at J, with 20 bases between the two ends. The V gene's germline CDR1 is MNHEY and CDR2 SVGEGT. The CDR3 extends over 18 amino acids.